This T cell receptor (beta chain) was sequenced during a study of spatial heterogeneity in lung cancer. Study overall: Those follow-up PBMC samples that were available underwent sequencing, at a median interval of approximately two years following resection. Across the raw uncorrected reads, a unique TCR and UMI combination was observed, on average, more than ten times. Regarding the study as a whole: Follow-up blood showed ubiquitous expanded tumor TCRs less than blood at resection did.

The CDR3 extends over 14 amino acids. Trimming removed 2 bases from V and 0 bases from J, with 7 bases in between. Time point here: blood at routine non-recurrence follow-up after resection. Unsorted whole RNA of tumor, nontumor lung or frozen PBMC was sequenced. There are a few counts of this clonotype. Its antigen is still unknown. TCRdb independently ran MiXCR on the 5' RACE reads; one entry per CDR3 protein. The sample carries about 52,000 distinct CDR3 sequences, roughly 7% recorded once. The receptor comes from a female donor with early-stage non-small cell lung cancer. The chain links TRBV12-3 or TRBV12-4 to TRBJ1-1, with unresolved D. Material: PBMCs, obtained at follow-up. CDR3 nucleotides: TGTGCCAGCAGTTTAAAGGAATTGAACACTGAAGCTTTCTTT. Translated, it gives CASSLKELNTEAFF.